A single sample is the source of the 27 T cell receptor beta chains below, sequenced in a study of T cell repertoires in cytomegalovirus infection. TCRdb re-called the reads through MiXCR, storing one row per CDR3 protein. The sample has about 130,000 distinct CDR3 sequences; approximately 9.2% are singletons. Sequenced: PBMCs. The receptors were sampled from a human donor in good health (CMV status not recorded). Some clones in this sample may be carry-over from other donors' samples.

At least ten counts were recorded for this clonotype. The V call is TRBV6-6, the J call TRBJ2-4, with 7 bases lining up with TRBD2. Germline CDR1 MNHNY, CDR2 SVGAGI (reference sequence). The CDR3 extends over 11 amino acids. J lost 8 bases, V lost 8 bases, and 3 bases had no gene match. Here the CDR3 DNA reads TGTGCCAGCTTGGGAGGGGACATTCAGTACTTC. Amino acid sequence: CASLGGDIQYF.

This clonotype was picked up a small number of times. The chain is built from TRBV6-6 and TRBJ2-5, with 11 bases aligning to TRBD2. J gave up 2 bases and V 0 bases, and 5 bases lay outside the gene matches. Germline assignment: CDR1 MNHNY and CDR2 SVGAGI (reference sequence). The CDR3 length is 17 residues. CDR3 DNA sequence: TGTGCCAGCAGTTACTCTGTAGCTAGCGGGGGGCAAGAGACCCAGTACTTC. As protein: CASSYSVASGGQETQYF.

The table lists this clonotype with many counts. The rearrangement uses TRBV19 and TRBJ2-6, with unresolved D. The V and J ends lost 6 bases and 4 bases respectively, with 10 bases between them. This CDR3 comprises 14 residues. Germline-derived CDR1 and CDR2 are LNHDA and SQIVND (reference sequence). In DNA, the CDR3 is TGTGCCAGTAGCCGCATGCAGGGGGCCAACGTCCTGACTTTC. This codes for CASSRMQGANVLTF.

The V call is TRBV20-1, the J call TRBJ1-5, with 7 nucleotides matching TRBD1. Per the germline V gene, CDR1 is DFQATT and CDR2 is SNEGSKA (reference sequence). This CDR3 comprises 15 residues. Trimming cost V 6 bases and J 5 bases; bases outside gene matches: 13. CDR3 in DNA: TGCAGTGCCAGAACCGACAGGGTCCGAGATCAGCCCCAGCATTTT. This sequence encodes CSARTDRVRDQPQHF.

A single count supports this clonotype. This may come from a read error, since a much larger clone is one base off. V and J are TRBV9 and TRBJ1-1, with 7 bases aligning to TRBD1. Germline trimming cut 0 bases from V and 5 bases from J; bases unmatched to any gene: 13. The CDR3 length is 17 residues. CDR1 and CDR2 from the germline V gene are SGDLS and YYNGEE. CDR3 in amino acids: CASSVGRQGGIGTEAFF. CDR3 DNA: TGTGCCAGCAGCGTAGGAAGACAGGGAGGTATTGGGACTGAAGCTTTCTTT.

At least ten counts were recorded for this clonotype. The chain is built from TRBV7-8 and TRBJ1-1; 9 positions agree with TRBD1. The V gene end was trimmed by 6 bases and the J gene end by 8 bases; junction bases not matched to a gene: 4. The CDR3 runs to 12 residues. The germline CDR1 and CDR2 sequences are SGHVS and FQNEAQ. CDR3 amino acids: CASRQGAGEAFF. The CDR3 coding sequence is TGTGCCAGCAGACAGGGGGCCGGCGAAGCTTTCTTT.

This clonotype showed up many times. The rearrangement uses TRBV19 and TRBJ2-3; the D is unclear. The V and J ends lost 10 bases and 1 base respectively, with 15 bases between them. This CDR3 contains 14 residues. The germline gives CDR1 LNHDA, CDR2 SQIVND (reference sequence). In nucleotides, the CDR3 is TGTGCCATCAGCGACCGAGTTGGCACAGATACGCAGTATTTT. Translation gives CAISDRVGTDTQYF.

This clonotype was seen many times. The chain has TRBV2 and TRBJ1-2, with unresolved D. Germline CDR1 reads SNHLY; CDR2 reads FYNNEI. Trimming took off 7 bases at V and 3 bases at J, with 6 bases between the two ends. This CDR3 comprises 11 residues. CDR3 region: CASTGDYGYTF. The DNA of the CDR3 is TGTGCCAGCACAGGCGACTATGGCTACACCTTC.

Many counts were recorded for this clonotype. CDR3 in amino acids: CASSLDGNYEQYF. In DNA, the CDR3 is TGCGCCAGCAGCTTGGATGGAAACTACGAGCAGTACTTC. V is TRBV5-1 and J is TRBJ2-7; D not resolved. Germline CDR1 SGHRS, CDR2 YFSETQ. This CDR3 contains 13 residues. Trimming left V 0 bases short and J 3 bases short, with 7 bases between.

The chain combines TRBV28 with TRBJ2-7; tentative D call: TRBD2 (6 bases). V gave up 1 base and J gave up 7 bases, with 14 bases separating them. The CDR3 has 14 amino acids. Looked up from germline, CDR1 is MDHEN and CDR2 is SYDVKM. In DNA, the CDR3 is TGTGCCAGCAGTTTATCCCAAAAGGGGAGGGAGCAGTACTTC. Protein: CASSLSQKGREQYF.

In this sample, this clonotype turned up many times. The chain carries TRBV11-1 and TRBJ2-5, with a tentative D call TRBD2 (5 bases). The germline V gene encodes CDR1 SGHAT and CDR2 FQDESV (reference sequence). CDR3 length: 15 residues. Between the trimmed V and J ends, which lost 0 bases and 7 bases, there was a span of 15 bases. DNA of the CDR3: TGTGCCAGCAGCTTAGCGAGACTAAAAGATGGGACCCAGTACTTC. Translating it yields CASSLARLKDGTQYF.

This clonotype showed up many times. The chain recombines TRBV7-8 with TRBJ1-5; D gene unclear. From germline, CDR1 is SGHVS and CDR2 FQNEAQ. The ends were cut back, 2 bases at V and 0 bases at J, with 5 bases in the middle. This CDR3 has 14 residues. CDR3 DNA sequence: TGTGCCAGCAGCTTAAGCTATAGCAATCAGCCCCAGCATTTT. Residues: CASSLSYSNQPQHF.

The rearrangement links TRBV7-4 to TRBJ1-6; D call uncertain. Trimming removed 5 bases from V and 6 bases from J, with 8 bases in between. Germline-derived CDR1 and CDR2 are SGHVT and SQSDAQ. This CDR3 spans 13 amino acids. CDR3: CASSPRPNSPLHF. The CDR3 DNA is TGTGCCAGCAGCCCCCGACCTAATTCACCCCTCCACTTT.

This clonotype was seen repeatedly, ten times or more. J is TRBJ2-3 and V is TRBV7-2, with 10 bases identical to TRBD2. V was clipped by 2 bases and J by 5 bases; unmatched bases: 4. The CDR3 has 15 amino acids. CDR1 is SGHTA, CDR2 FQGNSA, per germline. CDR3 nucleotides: TGTGCCAGCAGCTTAAGCGGGGGGGCCAGAGATACGCAGTATTTT. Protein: CASSLSGGARDTQYF.

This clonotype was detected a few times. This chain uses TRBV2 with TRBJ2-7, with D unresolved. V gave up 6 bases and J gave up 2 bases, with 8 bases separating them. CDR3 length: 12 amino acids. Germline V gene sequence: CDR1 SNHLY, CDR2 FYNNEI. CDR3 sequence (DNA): TGTGCCAGCAGCGGAAGCGCCTACGAGCAGTACTTC. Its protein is CASSGSAYEQYF.

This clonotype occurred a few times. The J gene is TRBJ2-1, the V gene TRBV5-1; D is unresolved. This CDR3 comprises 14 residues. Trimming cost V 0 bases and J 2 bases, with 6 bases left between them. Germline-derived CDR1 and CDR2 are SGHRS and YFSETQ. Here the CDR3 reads CASSLDGPYNEQFF. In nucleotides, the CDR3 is TGCGCCAGCAGCTTGGACGGACCCTACAATGAGCAGTTCTTC.

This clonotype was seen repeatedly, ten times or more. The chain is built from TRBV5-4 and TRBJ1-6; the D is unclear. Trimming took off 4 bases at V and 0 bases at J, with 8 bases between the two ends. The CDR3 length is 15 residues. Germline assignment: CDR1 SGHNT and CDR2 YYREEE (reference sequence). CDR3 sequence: CASSQTRSYNSPLHF. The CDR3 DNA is TGTGCCAGCAGCCAGACACGCTCCTATAATTCACCCCTCCACTTT.

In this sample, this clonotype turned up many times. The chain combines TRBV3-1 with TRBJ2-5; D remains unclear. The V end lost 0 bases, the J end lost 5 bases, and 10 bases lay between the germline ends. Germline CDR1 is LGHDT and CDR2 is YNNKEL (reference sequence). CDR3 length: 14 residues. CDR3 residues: CASSQDTGGETQYF. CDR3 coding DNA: TGTGCCAGCAGCCAAGATACGGGTGGGGAGACCCAGTACTTC.

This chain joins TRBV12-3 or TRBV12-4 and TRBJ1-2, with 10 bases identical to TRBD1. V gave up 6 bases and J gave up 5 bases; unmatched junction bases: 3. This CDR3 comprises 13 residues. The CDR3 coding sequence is TGTGCCAGCAGCTGGGGACAGGGGTATGGCTACACCTTC. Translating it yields CASSWGQGYGYTF.

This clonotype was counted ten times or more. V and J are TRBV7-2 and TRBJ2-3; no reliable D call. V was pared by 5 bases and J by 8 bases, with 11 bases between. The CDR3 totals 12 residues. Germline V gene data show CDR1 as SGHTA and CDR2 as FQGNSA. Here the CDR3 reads CASSPNAATQYF. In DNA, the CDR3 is TGTGCCAGCAGCCCCAATGCGGCTACGCAGTATTTT.

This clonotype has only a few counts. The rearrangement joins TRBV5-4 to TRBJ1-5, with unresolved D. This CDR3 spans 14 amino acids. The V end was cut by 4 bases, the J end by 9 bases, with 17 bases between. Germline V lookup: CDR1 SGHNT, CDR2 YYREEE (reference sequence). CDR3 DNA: TGTGCCAGCAGCCCGGGCCCGGTCGTTTGGCCCCAGCATTTT. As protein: CASSPGPVVWPQHF.

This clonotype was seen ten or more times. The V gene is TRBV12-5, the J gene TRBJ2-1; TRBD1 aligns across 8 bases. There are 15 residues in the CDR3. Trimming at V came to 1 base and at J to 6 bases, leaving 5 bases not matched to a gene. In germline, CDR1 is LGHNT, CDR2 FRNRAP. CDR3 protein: CASGLDPTGGNEQFF. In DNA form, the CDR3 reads TGTGCTAGTGGTTTGGACCCCACAGGGGGCAATGAGCAGTTCTTC.

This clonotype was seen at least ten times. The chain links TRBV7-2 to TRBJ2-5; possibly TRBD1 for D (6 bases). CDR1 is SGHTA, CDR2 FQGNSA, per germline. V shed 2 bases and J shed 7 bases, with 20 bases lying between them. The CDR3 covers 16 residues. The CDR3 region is CASSLTIDADSGTQYF. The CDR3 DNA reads TGTGCCAGCAGCTTAACGATTGACGCGGACAGTGGGACCCAGTACTTC.

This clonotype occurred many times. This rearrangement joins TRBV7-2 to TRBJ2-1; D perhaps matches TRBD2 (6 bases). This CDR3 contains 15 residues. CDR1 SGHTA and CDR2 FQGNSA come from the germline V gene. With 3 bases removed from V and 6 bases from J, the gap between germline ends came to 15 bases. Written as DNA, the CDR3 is TGTGCCAGCAGCTTCTCCGGGGGAGGCGTCAATGAGCAGTTCTTC. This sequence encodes CASSFSGGGVNEQFF.

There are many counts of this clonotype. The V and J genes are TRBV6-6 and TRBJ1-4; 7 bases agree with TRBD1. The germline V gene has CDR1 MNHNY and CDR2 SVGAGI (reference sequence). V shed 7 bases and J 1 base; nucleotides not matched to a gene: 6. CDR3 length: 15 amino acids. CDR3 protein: CASTDQGVTNEKLFF. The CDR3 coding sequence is TGTGCCAGCACCGACCAGGGGGTAACTAATGAAAAACTGTTTTTT.

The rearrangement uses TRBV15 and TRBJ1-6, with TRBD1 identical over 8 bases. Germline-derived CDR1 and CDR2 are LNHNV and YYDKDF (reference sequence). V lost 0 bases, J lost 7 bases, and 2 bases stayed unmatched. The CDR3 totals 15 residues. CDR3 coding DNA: TGTGCCACCAGCAGAGAGGGACAGGAAAATTCACCCCTCCACTTT. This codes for CATSREGQENSPLHF.

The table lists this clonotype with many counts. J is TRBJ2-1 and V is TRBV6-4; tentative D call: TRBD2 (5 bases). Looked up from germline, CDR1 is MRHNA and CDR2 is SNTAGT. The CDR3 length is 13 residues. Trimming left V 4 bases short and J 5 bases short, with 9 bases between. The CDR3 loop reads CASSASLNNEQFF. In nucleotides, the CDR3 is TGTGCCAGCAGTGCTAGCCTCAACAATGAGCAGTTCTTC.